These 31 T cell receptor beta chains came from one sample sequenced in a study of human T cells and chemical hapten exposure. TCRdb analysed the RACE reads with MiXCR anew, one entry per CDR3 protein. The sample shows about 30,000 distinct CDR3 sequences, around 6% of them seen only once. Time point denoted: patch test 3, about 24 weeks after DPC sensitization. The treatment is: therapeutic diphenylcyclopropenone sensitization with weekly scalp DPC. This material consisted of whole blood, taken in connection with sensitization to the hapten diphenylcyclopropenone (DPC). Source of these receptors: a young man with alopecia areata. Some clones in this sample may be carry-over from other donors' samples.

This clonotype was counted ten times or more. The CDR3 region has the DNA TGCAGCGCCGGGGGGCCGTTCGGCCAGCCCCAGCATTTT. Translated: CSAGGPFGQPQHF. The V and J genes are TRBV29-1 and TRBJ1-5; perhaps TRBD1 as D (6 bases). The germline gives CDR1 SQVTM, CDR2 ANQGSEA. V lost 7 bases and J 7 bases, leaving 17 bases between the germline ends. CDR3 length: 13 amino acids.

This clonotype was recorded many times. CDR3 in amino acids: CASSQQAGGDNEQFF. The CDR3 DNA reads TGTGCCAGCAGCCAGCAAGCGGGAGGGGACAATGAGCAGTTCTTC. V usage is TRBV7-9 and J usage is TRBJ2-1; 10 bases map to TRBD2. CDR1 and CDR2 (germline): SEHNR, FQNEAQ (reference sequence). The J segment lost 5 bases and the V segment lost 5 bases, leaving 6 bases of the junction unmatched. CDR3 size: 15 residues.

This clonotype has only a few counts. The chain couples TRBV29-1 to TRBJ1-3, with D possibly TRBD1 on 5 matching bases. The CDR3 runs to 12 residues. Trimming pared 4 bases from V and 2 bases from J, leaving 6 bases between. Per germline, CDR1 SQVTM and CDR2 ANQGSEA. The CDR3 reads CSVGGAGNTIYF. In DNA form, the CDR3 reads TGCAGCGTTGGGGGGGCTGGAAACACCATATATTTT. The full variable domain, in which reference TRBV29-1 and TRBJ1-3 provide the parts outside the CDR3, is SAVISQKPSRDICQRGTSLTIQCQVDSQVTMMFWYRQQPGQSLTLIATANQGSEATYESGFVIDKFPISRPNLTFSTLTVSNMSPEDSSIYLCSVGGAGNTIYFGEGSWLTVV.

The chain has TRBV5-6 and TRBJ2-3, with a weak D call TRBD2 (5 bases). Germline lookup yields CDR1 SGHDT and CDR2 YYEEEE. V lost 4 bases and J 3 bases, leaving 18 bases between the germline ends. The CDR3 runs 16 residues. The CDR3 DNA sequence: TGTGCCAGCAGCGAACATTTATGGCGGGTTACAGATACGCAGTATTTT. Translation gives CASSEHLWRVTDTQYF.

Many counts were recorded for this clonotype. The gene calls are TRBV20-1 and TRBJ2-5, with 8 bases aligning to TRBD2. Trimming removed 3 bases from V and 4 bases from J; junction bases left unmatched: 7. Looked up from germline, CDR1 is DFQATT and CDR2 is SNEGSKA (reference sequence). This CDR3 has 14 amino acids. CDR3 sequence reads: CSARFGGGRETQYF. The DNA for the CDR3 is TGCAGTGCTAGGTTCGGGGGGGGCCGAGAGACCCAGTACTTC.

In this sample, this clonotype turned up many times. This sequence joins TRBV7-2 and TRBJ2-7, with D unclear. This CDR3 contains 11 residues. Looked up from germline, CDR1 is SGHTA and CDR2 is FQGNSA. V was clipped by 4 bases and J by 3 bases, with 4 bases between them. The CDR3 bases are TGTGCCAGCAGCTCGGACTACGAGCAGTACTTC. This sequence encodes CASSSDYEQYF.

This clonotype was recorded at least ten times. V usage is TRBV19 and J usage is TRBJ1-5; 9 nucleotides align to TRBD1. CDR1 is LNHDA, CDR2 SQIVND, per germline (reference sequence). V lost 5 bases to trimming and J lost 6 bases; unmatched junction nucleotides: 11. The CDR3 contains 16 residues. Here the CDR3 DNA reads TGTGCCAGTAGTTCCGCGGACAGGGGAGGAGGTCAGCCCCAGCATTTT. This encodes CASSSADRGGGQPQHF.

The table lists this clonotype with many counts. The rearrangement joins TRBV5-6 to TRBJ2-7; 9 bases are shared with TRBD1. This CDR3 has 15 residues. Unmatched junction bases numbered 9, after V lost 5 bases and J lost 3 bases. The germline V gene has CDR1 SGHDT and CDR2 YYEEEE. CDR3 in DNA: TGTGCCAGCAGTCTCCCGGGACAGGGATACTACGAGCAGTACTTC. This gives the protein CASSLPGQGYYEQYF.

In its sample, this clonotype was seen many times. This rearrangement joins TRBV20-1 to TRBJ1-5, with TRBD1 matching over 9 bases. V shed 5 bases, J shed 0 bases, and the junction held 5 bases outside the gene matches. Germline V gene sequence: CDR1 DFQATT, CDR2 SNEGSKA (reference sequence). The CDR3 has 15 residues. CDR3 DNA: TGCAGTGCTGGGGGACAGGGCAATAGCAATCAGCCCCAGCATTTT. Translating it yields CSAGGQGNSNQPQHF.

This clonotype was counted many times. The chain carries TRBV29-1 and TRBJ2-2; D might be TRBD1 (5 bases). The CDR3 is made up of 12 amino acids. Germline-derived CDR1 and CDR2 are SQVTM and ANQGSEA. V dropped 8 bases and J dropped 4 bases, with 11 bases sitting between them. DNA for the CDR3: TGCAGCTCGGTCAGGGTCACCGGGGAGCTGTTTTTT. Amino acid sequence: CSSVRVTGELFF.

Ten or more counts support this clonotype. The rearrangement joins TRBV28 to TRBJ2-5; 7 bases fit TRBD1. Germline V gene sequence: CDR1 MDHEN, CDR2 SYDVKM. There are 14 residues in the CDR3. V lost 3 bases, J lost 7 bases, and 8 bases stayed unmatched. CDR3 DNA sequence: TGTGCCAGCAGTTTGGGACAGCCTCCGGGGACCCAGTACTTC. Translated: CASSLGQPPGTQYF.

This clonotype was detected ten times or more. The V call is TRBV5-1, the J call TRBJ1-1; 9 bases agree with TRBD1. The CDR3 spans 14 residues. Looked up from germline, CDR1 is SGHRS and CDR2 is YFSETQ. V lost 3 bases to trimming and J lost 3 bases; unmatched junction nucleotides: 3. The CDR3 here is CASSWDRAYTEAFF. CDR3 DNA: TGCGCCAGCAGCTGGGACAGGGCGTACACTGAAGCTTTCTTT. Using reference TRBV5-1 and TRBJ1-1 for the parts outside the CDR3, the full variable domain is KAGVTQTPRYLIKTRGQQVTLSCSPISGHRSVSWYQQTPGQGLQFLFEYFSETQRNKGNFPGRFSGRQFSNSRSEMNVSTLELGDSALYLCASSWDRAYTEAFFGQGTRLTVV.

This sequence joins TRBV21-1 and TRBJ1-1; the table calls TRBD1, which could not be checked here. TRBV21-1 is noted as a pseudogene. CDR3 length: 14 amino acids. CDR3 region: CASSVPGHFLEAFF. The CDR3 bases are TGTGCCAGCAGCGTCCCGGGACACTTCCTTGAAGCTTTCTTT.

This clonotype showed up many times. This chain joins TRBV20-1 and TRBJ1-5, with a weak D call TRBD1 (6 bases). There are 16 residues in the CDR3. Trimming left V 0 bases short and J 0 bases short, with 12 bases between. From germline, CDR1 is DFQATT and CDR2 SNEGSKA (reference sequence). CDR3 residues: CSAREAGHLSNQPQHF. As DNA, the CDR3 is TGCAGTGCTAGAGAGGCGGGACACCTTAGCAATCAGCCCCAGCATTTT.

This clonotype was observed at least ten times. CDR3 in DNA: TGCAGTGCTGAGGACAGCTGGAACACCGGGGAGCTGTTTTTT. It yields the protein CSAEDSWNTGELFF. The V call is TRBV20-1, the J call TRBJ2-2, with D possibly TRBD1 on 6 matching bases. The V and J ends lost 5 bases and 1 base respectively, with 11 bases between them. This CDR3 is 14 amino acids long. The germline V gene encodes CDR1 DFQATT and CDR2 SNEGSKA (reference sequence).

This clonotype was observed at least ten times. This sequence joins TRBV29-1 and TRBJ2-3; 11 bases are a match to TRBD2. V trimming: 1 base; J trimming: 2 bases; junction bases outside the gene matches: 5. Germline V CDR1 and CDR2: SQVTM, ANQGSEA. This CDR3 is 16 amino acids long. CDR3 in DNA: TGCAGCGTTGAAGGGGTAGCGGGGGGGACCACAGATACGCAGTATTTT. This encodes CSVEGVAGGTTDTQYF.

This clonotype was picked up many times. The CDR3 sequence is CASSEAAQETQYF. The CDR3 coding sequence is TGCGCCAGCAGTGAGGCTGCCCAAGAGACCCAGTACTTC. The J gene is TRBJ2-5, the V gene TRBV10-2, with D hard to call. The V end was cut by 2 bases, the J end by 1 base, with 5 bases between. The CDR3 consists of 13 residues. Germline CDR1 reads WSHSY; CDR2 reads SAAADI.

This clonotype was counted a few times. This rearrangement joins TRBV6-6 to TRBJ2-2; 11 bases align to TRBD1. In germline, CDR1 is MNHNY, CDR2 SVGAGI (reference sequence). The length of the CDR3 is 21 residues. V lost 6 bases to trimming and J lost 11 bases; unmatched junction nucleotides: 29. The CDR3 DNA reads as TGTGCCAGCAGGGAGCCACGGGACAGGGGGGCGAACACCGGGGAGCTGTTTGAGCTGTTTTTT. Translated: CASREPRDRGANTGELFELFF.

This clonotype came up many times. This chain connects TRBV15 to TRBJ2-5; perhaps D is TRBD1 or TRBD2 (5 bases each). CDR3 length: 15 amino acids. The germline gives CDR1 LNHNV, CDR2 YYDKDF (reference sequence). Trimming took 5 bases from V and 4 from J, leaving 17 bases between them. DNA of the CDR3: TGTGCCACCAGCCCCGATGGGCCGGGGCGAGAGACCCAGTACTTC. Translated, it gives CATSPDGPGRETQYF.

Many counts were recorded for this clonotype. The chain is built from TRBV3-1 and TRBJ2-7; D call uncertain. The CDR3 length is 13 residues. Trimming left V 4 bases short and J 7 bases short, with 14 bases between. Germline V gene sequence: CDR1 LGHDT, CDR2 YNNKEL (reference sequence). CDR3 DNA: TGTGCCAGCAGCCGCCCTGGGGTGAGGGAGCAGTACTTC. Its protein is CASSRPGVREQYF.

In its sample, this clonotype was seen many times. The chain is built from TRBV29-1 and TRBJ1-5; D gene ambiguous. The CDR3 loop spans 12 amino acids. CDR1 and CDR2 (germline): SQVTM, ANQGSEA. V was pared by 6 bases and J by 0 bases, with 6 bases between. CDR3: CSVGNSNQPQHF. In nucleotides, the CDR3 is TGCAGCGTCGGCAATAGCAATCAGCCCCAGCATTTT.

This clonotype was observed many times. This chain links TRBV10-1 with TRBJ2-2; TRBD2 agrees at 8 bases. This CDR3 is 14 amino acids long. Looked up from germline, CDR1 is WNHNN and CDR2 is SYGVQD (reference sequence). Trimming at V came to 4 bases and at J to 8 bases, leaving 6 bases not matched to a gene. The CDR3 loop reads CASSVRLASGELFF. CDR3 bases: TGCGCCAGCAGTGTCCGACTAGCGAGTGGGGAGCTGTTTTTT.

This clonotype occurred many times. The chain is built from TRBV18 and TRBJ1-2; D is undetermined. V shed 1 base and J shed 3 bases, with 15 bases lying between them. The CDR3 covers 16 residues. Germline V lookup: CDR1 KGHSH, CDR2 LQKENI. CDR3 in amino acids: CASSPLEQPADYGYTF. CDR3 coding DNA: TGTGCCAGCTCACCACTGGAACAGCCTGCTGACTATGGCTACACCTTC. Supplemented by reference TRBV18 and TRBJ1-2, the full variable domain reads NAGVMQNPRHLVRRRGQEARLRCSPMKGHSHVYWYRQLPEEGLKFMVYLQKENIIDESGMPKERFSAEFPKEGPSILRIQQVVRGDSAAYFCASSPLEQPADYGYTFGSGTRLTVV.

This clonotype was seen at least ten times. The chain is built from TRBV25-1 and TRBJ2-5, with TRBD2 matching 9 bases. Per germline, CDR1 MGHDK and CDR2 SYGVNS. The V segment lost 6 bases and the J segment 5 bases; nucleotides outside the gene matches: 19. This CDR3 is built from 18 residues. This CDR3 is CASSSRRGLAGVQETQYF. The CDR3 bases are TGTGCCAGCAGCTCAAGGCGGGGATTAGCGGGAGTTCAGGAGACCCAGTACTTC.

This clonotype was recorded many times. The genes are TRBV20-1 and TRBJ2-6, with D perhaps matching TRBD1 (6 bases). V lost 6 bases and J lost 4, with 13 bases in between. This CDR3 has 14 amino acids. Germline CDR1 and CDR2: DFQATT and SNEGSKA (reference sequence). For the CDR3, the DNA is TGCAGTGCCAAAAGGGGGAGCGGGGCCAACGTCCTGACTTTC. Translated, it gives CSAKRGSGANVLTF.

This clonotype was observed many times. The chain carries TRBV12-5 and TRBJ2-4, with TRBD1 matching 7 bases. Germline loops: CDR1 LGHNT, CDR2 FRNRAP. The CDR3 has 11 residues. The CDR3: CARDSRDIQYF. The CDR3 region has the DNA TGTGCCAGGGACAGCCGGGACATTCAGTACTTC.

This clonotype was seen repeatedly, ten times or more. The chain has TRBV3-1 and TRBJ2-1; D uncertain. Germline V gene lookup returns CDR1 LGHDT and CDR2 YNNKEL (reference sequence). The CDR3 consists of 12 residues. Between the trimmed V and J ends, which lost 5 bases and 10 bases, there was a span of 12 bases. The CDR3 DNA sequence: TGTGCCAGCAGCAACGGGCTCCAGGAGCAGTTCTTC. Its protein is CASSNGLQEQFF.

This clonotype appeared many times. The chain uses TRBV29-1 and TRBJ1-2; no reliable D call. Trimming took 3 bases from V and 3 from J, leaving 8 bases between them. CDR1 and CDR2 from the germline V gene are SQVTM and ANQGSEA. The CDR3 has 12 residues. CDR3 residues: CSVDFQYYGYTF. The CDR3 coding sequence is TGCAGCGTTGATTTCCAGTACTATGGCTACACCTTC.

In regard to this clonotype: Here the CDR3 omits its conserved ending phenylalanine or tryptophan, so a read error is the likely source. The chain joins TRBV4-1 to TRBJ2-3; 10 bases match TRBD2. This CDR3 spans 16 amino acids. The J segment lost 4 bases and the V segment lost 0 bases, leaving 4 bases of the junction unmatched. CDR1 is MGHRA, CDR2 YSYEKL, per germline. CDR3 in amino acids: CASSQDAAGGADTQYS. The DNA for the CDR3 is TGCGCCAGCAGCCAAGATGCAGCGGGGGGGGCAGATACGCAGTATTCT.

This clonotype has only a few counts. The chain links TRBV20-1 to TRBJ1-5; perhaps TRBD1 as D (5 bases). The germline gives CDR1 DFQATT, CDR2 SNEGSKA (reference sequence). This CDR3 is built from 18 residues. V shed 3 bases and J shed 0 bases, with 21 bases lying between them. CDR3 sequence: CSARKPGGSAYSNQPQHF. The CDR3 DNA is TGCAGTGCTAGGAAACCCGGGGGGTCTGCCTATAGCAATCAGCCCCAGCATTTT.

This clonotype was seen at least ten times. The chain recombines TRBV12-3 or TRBV12-4 with TRBJ2-2, with a tentative D call TRBD2 (6 bases). Trimming left V 5 bases short and J 6 bases short, with 13 bases between. This CDR3 is built from 14 residues. For the CDR3, the DNA is TGTGCCAGCAGTAAGACTAGAGGAGCCGGGGAGCTGTTTTTT. Residues: CASSKTRGAGELFF.